The source of this T cell receptor (beta chain) is a study of regulatory T cells in long-lasting Graves disease. General study findings and limits: The study found lower TCR diversity in persistent Graves' patients than in newly diagnosed ones.

The time point was: newly diagnosed GD, antithyroid drugs for less than 3 months. PBMC RNA was the source of the TCR library. A roughly 8.1-milliliter sample of peripheral blood was drawn into EDTA tubes. Libraries of TCR beta came from iRepertoire HTBI primers plus Arm-PCR of CDR3 regions. Each CDR3 protein is one row after TCRdb ran MiXCR on the multiplex PCR reads. In the table there are about 530,000 distinct CDR3 sequences, about 16% of which are singletons. This clonotype was detected many times. The antigen remains undetermined. V was pared by 4 bases and J by 5 bases, with 14 bases between. This CDR3 region has 14 residues. Germline-derived CDR1 and CDR2 are SGHRS and YFSETQ. The sample was also linked to a second study, of T cells in Graves' hyperthyroidism and ophthalmopathy.

The receptor was derived from a woman aged 35-65 years with Graves disease. The chain couples TRBV5-1 to TRBJ2-3, with D maybe TRBD1 (6 bases). The specimen was peripheral blood mononuclear cells (PBMCs), collected at new diagnosis, from a patient treated with antithyroid drugs. The CDR3 region has the DNA TGCGCCAGCAGCCTAACAGGACAGCTAGATACGCAGTATTTT. It is translated as CASSLTGQLDTQYF.